The sequence of this TCR beta chain was determined in a study of CD8 T cells in ankylosing spondylitis. Broader study findings: Roughly eight highly homologous variants made up a TCR beta motif that seemed to typify ankylosing spondylitis blood. CD8+ cells made up the disease-linked clones, which were relatively rare in peripheral blood. Earlier literature documents some of the motif variants in reactive arthritis synovial fluid and blood. The study looked at matched synovial fluid samples from ankylosing spondylitis patients. Disease-linked clones were reported to be significantly enriched there.

Libraries of TCR beta came from quantitative 5'-RACE with molecular barcodes. TCRdb processed the 5' RACE reads anew with MiXCR; each CDR3 protein has one entry. Seen here are fewer than 550,000 distinct CDR3 sequences, under 5.5% observed once, and the top ten hold roughly 3.5%. Ten or more counts support this clonotype. Its antigen is currently unknown. This CDR3 region has 16 residues. Germline V gives CDR1 DFQATT, CDR2 SNEGSKA (reference sequence). V was trimmed by 0 bases and J by 6 bases, leaving 17 bases between them. The chain has TRBV20-1 and TRBJ1-4; D might be TRBD1 (5 bases). Sequencing was carried out using blood, either unsorted or a sorted T cell fraction (not recorded which). The sequence came from a male donor with ankylosing spondylitis. The CDR3 reads CSARDPAGTHDEKLFF. The CDR3 bases are TGCAGTGCTAGAGATCCCGCAGGGACGCACGATGAAAAACTGTTTTTT.